Described below is a single TCR beta chain sequence and its context. This sample was included in a study of cytomegalovirus exposure and HLA in healthy donors. Primers for the PCR totalled 60 Vbeta and 13 Jbeta. Only in-frame clones appear in the TCRdb table, and some are missing; sequencing was by immunoSEQ multiplex PCR. Among about 180,000 clones listed, around 80% were seen once. Sequenced material: PBMCs. This sequence was found in a girl aged 10 to 17 in good health and CMV-seropositive.

The CDR3 DNA follows: TGTGCCAGCAGGCGAACCGGGACAGGGGGGGATGAGCAGTTCTTC. Amino acid sequence: CASRRTGTGGDEQFF. The rearrangement joins TRBV6-6 to TRBJ2-1; 11 positions agree with TRBD1. There are 15 residues in the CDR3. Trimming took 6 bases from V and 8 from J; bases not matched to a gene: 9. Germline CDR1 reads MNHNY; CDR2 reads SVGAGI (reference sequence).